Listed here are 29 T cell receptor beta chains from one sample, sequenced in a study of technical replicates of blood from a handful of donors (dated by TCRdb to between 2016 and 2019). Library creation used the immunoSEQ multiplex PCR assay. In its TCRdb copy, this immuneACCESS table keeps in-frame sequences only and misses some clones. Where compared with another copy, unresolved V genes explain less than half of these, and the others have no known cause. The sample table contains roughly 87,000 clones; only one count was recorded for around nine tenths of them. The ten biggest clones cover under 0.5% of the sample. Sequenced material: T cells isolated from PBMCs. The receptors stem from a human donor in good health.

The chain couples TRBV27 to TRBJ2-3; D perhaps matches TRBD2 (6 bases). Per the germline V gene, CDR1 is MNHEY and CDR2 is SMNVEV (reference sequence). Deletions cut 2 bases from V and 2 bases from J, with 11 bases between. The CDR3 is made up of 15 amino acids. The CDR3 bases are TGTGCCAGCAGTTTACATAGCGGCCTCACAGATACGCAGTATTTT. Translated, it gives CASSLHSGLTDTQYF.

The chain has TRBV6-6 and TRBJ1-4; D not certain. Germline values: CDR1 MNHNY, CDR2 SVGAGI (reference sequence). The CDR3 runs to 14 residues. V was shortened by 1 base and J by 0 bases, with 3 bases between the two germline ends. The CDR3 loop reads CASSYWPTNEKLFF. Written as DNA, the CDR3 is TGTGCCAGCAGTTACTGGCCAACTAATGAAAAACTGTTTTTT.

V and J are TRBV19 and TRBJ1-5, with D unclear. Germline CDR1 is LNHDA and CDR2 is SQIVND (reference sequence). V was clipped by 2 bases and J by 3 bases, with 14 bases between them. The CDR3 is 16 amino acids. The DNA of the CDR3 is TGTGCCAGTAGTATAAACGGAGGACCCCTCAATCAGCCCCAGCATTTT. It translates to CASSINGGPLNQPQHF.

CDR3 loop: CASSLAREVYEQYF. CDR3 nucleotide sequence: TGCGCCAGCAGCTTGGCGCGGGAAGTGTACGAGCAGTACTTC. The genes are TRBV5-1 and TRBJ2-7, with a weak D call TRBD2 (6 bases). Germline assignment: CDR1 SGHRS and CDR2 YFSETQ. This CDR3 is built from 14 residues. V was pared by 0 bases and J by 4 bases, with 11 bases between.

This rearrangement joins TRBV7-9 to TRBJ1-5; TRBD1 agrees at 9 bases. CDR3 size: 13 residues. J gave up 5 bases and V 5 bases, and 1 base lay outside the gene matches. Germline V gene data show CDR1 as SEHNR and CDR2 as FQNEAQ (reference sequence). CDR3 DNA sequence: TGTGCCAGCAGCCGGACAGGGGATCAGCCCCAGCATTTT. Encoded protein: CASSRTGDQPQHF.

CDR3 DNA sequence: TGTGCCTGGAGTGCCTGGGACTCAAAGAACACTGAAGCTTTCTTT. Translating it yields CAWSAWDSKNTEAFF. The rearrangement links TRBV30 to TRBJ1-1, with a tentative D call TRBD1 (5 bases). V gave up 1 base and J gave up 1 base, with 13 bases separating them. This CDR3 contains 15 residues. Germline V gene data show CDR1 as GTSNPN and CDR2 as SVGIG (reference sequence).

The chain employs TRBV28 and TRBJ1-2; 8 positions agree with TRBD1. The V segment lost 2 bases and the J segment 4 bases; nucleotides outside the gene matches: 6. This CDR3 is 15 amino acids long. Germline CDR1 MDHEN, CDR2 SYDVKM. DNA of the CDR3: TGTGCCAGCAGTTTACCCGGACAGGGAAGCTATGGCTACACCTTC. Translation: CASSLPGQGSYGYTF.

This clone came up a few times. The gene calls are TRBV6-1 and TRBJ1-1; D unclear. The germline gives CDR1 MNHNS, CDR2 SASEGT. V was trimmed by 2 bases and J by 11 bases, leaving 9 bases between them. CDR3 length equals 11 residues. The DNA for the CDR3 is TGTGCCAGCAGTGAACGGGGTTGGGCTTTCTTT. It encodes CASSERGWAFF.

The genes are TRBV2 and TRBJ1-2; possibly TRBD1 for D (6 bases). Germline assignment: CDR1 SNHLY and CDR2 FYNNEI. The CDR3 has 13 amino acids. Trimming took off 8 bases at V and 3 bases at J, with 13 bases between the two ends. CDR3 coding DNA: TGTGCCAGCTTACAGGGTTTCGACTATGGCTACACCTTC. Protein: CASLQGFDYGYTF.

CDR3 residues: CASRVGGGNQPQHF. The DNA for the CDR3 is TGTGCCAGCAGAGTAGGGGGAGGCAATCAGCCCCAGCATTTT. V usage is TRBV27 and J usage is TRBJ1-5; D may be TRBD1 (6 bases). Between the trimmed V and J ends, which lost 6 bases and 2 bases, there was a span of 11 bases. From germline, CDR1 is MNHEY and CDR2 SMNVEV (reference sequence). There are 14 residues in the CDR3.

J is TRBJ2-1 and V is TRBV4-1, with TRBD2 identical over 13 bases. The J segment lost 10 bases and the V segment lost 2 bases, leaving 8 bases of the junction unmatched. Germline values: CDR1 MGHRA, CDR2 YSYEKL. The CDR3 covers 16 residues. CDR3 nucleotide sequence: TGCGCCAGCAGCCAAAGTATGACTAGCGGGAGGAGCGAGCAGTTCTTC. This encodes CASSQSMTSGRSEQFF.

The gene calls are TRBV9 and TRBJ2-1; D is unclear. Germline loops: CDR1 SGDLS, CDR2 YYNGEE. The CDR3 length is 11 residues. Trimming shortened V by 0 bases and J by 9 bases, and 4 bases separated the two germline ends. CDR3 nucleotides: TGTGCCAGCAGCGTAGGCAGTGAGCAGTTCTTC. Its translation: CASSVGSEQFF.

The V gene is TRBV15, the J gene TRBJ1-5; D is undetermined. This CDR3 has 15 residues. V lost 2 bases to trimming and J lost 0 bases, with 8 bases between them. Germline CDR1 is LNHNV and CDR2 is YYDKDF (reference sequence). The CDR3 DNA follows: TGTGCCACCAGCAGATCCCGCGATAGCAATCAGCCCCAGCATTTT. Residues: CATSRSRDSNQPQHF.

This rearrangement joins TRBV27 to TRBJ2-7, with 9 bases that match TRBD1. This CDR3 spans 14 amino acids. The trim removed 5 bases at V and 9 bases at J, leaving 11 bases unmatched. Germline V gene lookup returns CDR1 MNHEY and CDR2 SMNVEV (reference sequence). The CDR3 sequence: CASSPDRGNFPQYF. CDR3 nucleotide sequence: TGTGCCAGCAGTCCGGACAGGGGTAATTTTCCGCAGTACTTC.

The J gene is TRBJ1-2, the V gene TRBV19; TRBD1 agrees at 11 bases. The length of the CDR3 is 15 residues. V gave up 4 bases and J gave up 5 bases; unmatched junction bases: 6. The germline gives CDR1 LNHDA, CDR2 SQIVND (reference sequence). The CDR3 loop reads CASSTAGTGGYGYTF. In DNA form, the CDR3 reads TGTGCCAGTAGTACGGCCGGGACAGGGGGATATGGCTACACCTTC.

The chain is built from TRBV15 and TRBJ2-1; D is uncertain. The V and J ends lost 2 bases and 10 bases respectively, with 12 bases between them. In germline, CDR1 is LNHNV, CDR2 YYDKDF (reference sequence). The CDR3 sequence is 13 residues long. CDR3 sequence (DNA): TGTGCCACCAGCAGATTCAGCGTTACGGAGCAGTTCTTC. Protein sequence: CATSRFSVTEQFF.

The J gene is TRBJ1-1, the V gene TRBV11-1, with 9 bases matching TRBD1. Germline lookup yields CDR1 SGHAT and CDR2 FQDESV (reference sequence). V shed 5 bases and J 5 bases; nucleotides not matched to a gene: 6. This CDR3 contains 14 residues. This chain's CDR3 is CASSVQGAGTEAFF. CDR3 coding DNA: TGTGCCAGCAGCGTACAGGGGGCTGGGACTGAAGCTTTCTTT.

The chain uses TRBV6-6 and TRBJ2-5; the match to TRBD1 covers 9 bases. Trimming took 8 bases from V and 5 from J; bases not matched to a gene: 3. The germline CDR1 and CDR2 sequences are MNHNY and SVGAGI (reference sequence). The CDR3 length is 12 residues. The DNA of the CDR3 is TGTGCCAGCTGGGACAGGGCGGAGACCCAGTACTTC. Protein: CASWDRAETQYF.

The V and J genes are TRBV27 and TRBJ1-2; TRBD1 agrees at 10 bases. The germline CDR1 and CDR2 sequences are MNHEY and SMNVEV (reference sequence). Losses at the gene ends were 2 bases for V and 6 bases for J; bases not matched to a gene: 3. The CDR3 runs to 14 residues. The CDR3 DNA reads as TGTGCCAGCAGTTTAATTGGGACAGGGGATGGCTACACCTTC. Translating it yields CASSLIGTGDGYTF.

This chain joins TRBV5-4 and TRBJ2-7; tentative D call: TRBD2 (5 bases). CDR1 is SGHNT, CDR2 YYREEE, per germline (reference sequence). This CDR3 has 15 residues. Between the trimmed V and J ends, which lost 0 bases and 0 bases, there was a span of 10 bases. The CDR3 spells CASSLEAGSSYEQYF. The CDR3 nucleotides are TGTGCCAGCAGCTTGGAGGCGGGTAGCTCCTACGAGCAGTACTTC.

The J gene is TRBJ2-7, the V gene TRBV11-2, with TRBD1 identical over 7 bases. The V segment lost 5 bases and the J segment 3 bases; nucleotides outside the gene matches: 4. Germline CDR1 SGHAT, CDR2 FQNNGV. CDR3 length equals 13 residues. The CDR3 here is CASSGTVNYEQYF. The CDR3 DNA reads TGTGCCAGCAGCGGGACAGTCAACTACGAGCAGTACTTC. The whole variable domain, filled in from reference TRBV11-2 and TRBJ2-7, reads EAGVAQSPRYKIIEKRQSVAFWCNPISGHATLYWYQQILGQGPKLLIQFQNNGVVDDSQLPKDRFSAERLKGVDSTLKIQPAKLEDSAVYLCASSGTVNYEQYFGPGTRLTVT.

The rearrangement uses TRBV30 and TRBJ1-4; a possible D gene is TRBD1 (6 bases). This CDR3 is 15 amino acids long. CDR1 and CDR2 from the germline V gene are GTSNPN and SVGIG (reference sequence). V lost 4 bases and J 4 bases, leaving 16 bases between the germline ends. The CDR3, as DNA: TGTGCCTGGACCGGATTAGGACAGAATAATGAAAAACTGTTTTTT. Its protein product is CAWTGLGQNNEKLFF.

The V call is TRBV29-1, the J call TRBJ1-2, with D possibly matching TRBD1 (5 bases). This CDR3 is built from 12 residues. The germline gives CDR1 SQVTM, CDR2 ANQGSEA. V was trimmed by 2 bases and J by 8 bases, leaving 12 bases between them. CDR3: CSVEQGKWGYTF. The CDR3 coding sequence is TGCAGCGTTGAACAGGGCAAATGGGGCTACACCTTC.

The CDR3 nucleotides read TGTGCCAGCAGTTCCACGGTGGGGGCAGGGAGCTACGAGCAGTACTTC. It yields the protein CASSSTVGAGSYEQYF. The rearrangement uses TRBV27 and TRBJ2-7; the D gene is possibly TRBD1 (6 bases). Trimming removed 4 bases at V and 3 bases at J, with 19 bases between. This CDR3 is built from 16 residues. CDR1 is MNHEY and CDR2 is SMNVEV in the germline V gene (reference sequence).

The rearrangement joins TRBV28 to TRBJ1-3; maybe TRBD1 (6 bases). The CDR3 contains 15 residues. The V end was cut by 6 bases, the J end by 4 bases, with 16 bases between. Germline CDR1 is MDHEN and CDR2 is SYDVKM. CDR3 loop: CASSLTGLGGNTIYF. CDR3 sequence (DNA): TGTGCCAGCAGCCTGACAGGCCTTGGCGGAAACACCATATATTTT.

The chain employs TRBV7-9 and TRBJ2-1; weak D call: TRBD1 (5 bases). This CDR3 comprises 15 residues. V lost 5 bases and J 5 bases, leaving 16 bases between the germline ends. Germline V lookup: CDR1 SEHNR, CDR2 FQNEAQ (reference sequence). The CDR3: CASSLDTKGNNEQFF. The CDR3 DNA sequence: TGTGCCAGCAGCCTGGACACCAAAGGTAACAATGAGCAGTTCTTC.

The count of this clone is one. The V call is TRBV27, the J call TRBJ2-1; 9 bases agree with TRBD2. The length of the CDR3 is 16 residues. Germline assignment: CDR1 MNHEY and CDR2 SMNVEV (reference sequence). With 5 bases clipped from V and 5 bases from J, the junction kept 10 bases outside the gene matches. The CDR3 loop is CASSTWPSGKNNEQFF. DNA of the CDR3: TGTGCCAGCAGTACCTGGCCTAGCGGGAAGAACAATGAGCAGTTCTTC.

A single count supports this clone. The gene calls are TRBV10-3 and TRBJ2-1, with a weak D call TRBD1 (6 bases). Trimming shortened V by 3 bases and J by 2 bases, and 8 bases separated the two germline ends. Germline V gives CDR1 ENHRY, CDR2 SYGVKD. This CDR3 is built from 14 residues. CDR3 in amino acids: CAISDRGPYNEQFF. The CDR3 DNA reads TGTGCCATCAGTGACAGGGGTCCCTACAATGAGCAGTTCTTC.

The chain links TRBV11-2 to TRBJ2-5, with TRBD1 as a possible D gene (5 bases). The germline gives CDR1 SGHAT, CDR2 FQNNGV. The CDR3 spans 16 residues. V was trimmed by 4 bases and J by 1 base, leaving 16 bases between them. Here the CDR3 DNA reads TGTGCCAGCAGCTCATACAGGCAGGGCGCCCAAGAGACCCAGTACTTC. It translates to CASSSYRQGAQETQYF.